One and the same sample provided the 10 T cell receptor beta chains below, sequenced in a study of blood T cell repertoires in COVID-19. Clones were sequenced by immunoSEQ multiplex PCR, and TCRdb holds only the in-frame ones, with some missing. This sample has approximately 230,000 clones, with around 86% found just once. What was sequenced was peripheral blood. These receptor sequences come from a man in his thirties or forties who had recovered from COVID-19.

The chain combines TRBV30 with TRBJ1-2; TRBD1 agrees at 11 bases. Germline CDR1 is GTSNPN and CDR2 is SVGIG (reference sequence). The CDR3 length is 14 residues. J gave up 2 bases and V 5 bases, and 4 bases lay outside the gene matches. In DNA, the CDR3 is TGTGCCTGGCCTCGGGACAGGGGGAACTATGGCTACACCTTC. Translation: CAWPRDRGNYGYTF.

This CDR3 is CASSLGDRQETQYF. The CDR3, as DNA: TGTGCCAGCAGCTTGGGCGACAGACAAGAGACCCAGTACTTC. V and J are TRBV5-6 and TRBJ2-5; D may be TRBD1 (5 bases). This CDR3 region has 14 residues. Germline-derived CDR1 and CDR2 are SGHDT and YYEEEE. Between the trimmed V and J ends, which lost 0 bases and 2 bases, there was a span of 8 bases.

The chain employs TRBV5-1 and TRBJ2-7; 8 bases align to TRBD1. The V gene's germline CDR1 is SGHRS and CDR2 YFSETQ. The CDR3 sequence is 17 residues long. Losses at the gene ends were 4 bases for V and 5 bases for J; bases not matched to a gene: 17. The CDR3 DNA reads TGCGCCAGCAGCCTAGATCTTAGTGCAGGGGGCCGGGACGAGCAGTACTTC. Translating it yields CASSLDLSAGGRDEQYF.

The chain links TRBV5-5 to TRBJ1-5; tentatively, D is TRBD1 (6 bases). V lost 4 bases and J lost 5, with 10 bases in between. In germline, CDR1 is SGHKS, CDR2 YYEKEE (reference sequence). The CDR3 extends over 13 amino acids. This CDR3 reads CASSRAGDQPQHF. The CDR3 DNA reads TGTGCCAGCAGCCGGGCAGGGGATCAGCCCCAGCATTTT.

The V and J genes are TRBV29-1 and TRBJ1-2; 7 bases are a match to TRBD1. Germline CDR1 is SQVTM and CDR2 is ANQGSEA. The CDR3 is 16 amino acids. After removal of 5 bases from V and 7 bases from J, the junction contained 19 bases not matched to a gene. The CDR3 sequence is CSVPIAPSDRSSGYTF. In DNA, the CDR3 is TGCAGCGTTCCCATCGCACCTTCGGACAGGTCGTCTGGCTACACCTTC.

The chain is built from TRBV30 and TRBJ2-5, with D uncertain. The length of the CDR3 is 11 residues. V lost 5 bases and J 5 bases, leaving 9 bases between the germline ends. Looked up from germline, CDR1 is GTSNPN and CDR2 is SVGIG (reference sequence). Here the CDR3 DNA reads TGTGCCTGGGGATATATGGAGACCCAGTACTTC. It is translated as CAWGYMETQYF.

The V and J genes are TRBV10-3 and TRBJ1-3; tentatively, D is TRBD1 (6 bases). The length of the CDR3 is 16 residues. Germline assignment: CDR1 ENHRY and CDR2 SYGVKD. V lost 7 bases and J 3 bases, leaving 19 bases between the germline ends. CDR3 in amino acids: CAIKRQEHFGGNTIYF. CDR3 nucleotide sequence: TGTGCCATCAAGAGACAGGAACACTTTGGTGGAAACACCATATATTTT.

This clone appeared a single time. This chain connects TRBV5-4 to TRBJ1-4; TRBD1 matches 7 bases. The CDR3 extends over 14 amino acids. V trimming: 4 bases; J trimming: 5 bases; junction bases outside the gene matches: 5. Germline V CDR1 and CDR2: SGHNT, YYREEE (reference sequence). The CDR3 bases are TGTGCCAGCAGCCCGGGACAGAAGAATGAAAAACTGTTTTTT. Translated, it gives CASSPGQKNEKLFF.

The genes are TRBV12-3 or TRBV12-4 and TRBJ2-7; D might be TRBD1 (5 bases). CDR3 size: 13 residues. V gave up 3 bases and J gave up 10 bases, with 16 bases separating them. CDR3 loop: CASSLRKGREQYF. CDR3 DNA: TGTGCCAGCAGTTTGAGGAAGGGGCGTGAACAGTACTTC.

The rearrangement joins TRBV11-2 to TRBJ1-2; 7 nucleotides line up with TRBD1. The CDR3 loop spans 15 amino acids. Trimming removed 4 bases from V and 5 bases from J; junction bases left unmatched: 10. Germline CDR1 is SGHAT and CDR2 is FQNNGV. CDR3 protein: CASSSPGQLTYGYTF. CDR3 nucleotides: TGTGCCAGCAGCTCCCCGGGACAGCTAACATATGGCTACACCTTC.